Shown below are 7 T cell receptor beta chains from a single sample sequenced in a study of blood T cells in healthy people across ages. Alongside a J-beta primer mix, a sample-barcoded 5' primer served in a second PCR lasting about 7 to 11 cycles. In TCRdb, the 5' RACE reads were re-called with MiXCR into one record per CDR3 protein. The profile covers 760,000 or so distinct CDR3 sequences, with more than 20% appearing a single time and roughly a tenth taken by the ten largest. These same data were also listed under a study on T cells of mothers and their children.

The sample taken for sequencing was blood. These receptors were taken from a boy aged 5-17 years in good health.

The chain links TRBV7-9 to TRBJ1-5; no definite D call. Germline lookup yields CDR1 SEHNR and CDR2 FQNEAQ (reference sequence). V was trimmed by 2 bases and J by 3 bases, leaving 8 bases between them. The CDR3 totals 14 residues. The CDR3 reads CASSLLGNNQPQHF. In DNA form, the CDR3 reads TGTGCCAGCAGCTTACTGGGAAACAATCAGCCCCAGCATTTT.

The V and J genes are TRBV7-2 and TRBJ2-5; perhaps D is TRBD1 or TRBD2 (5 bases each). Germline V CDR1 and CDR2: SGHTA, FQGNSA. The germline V and J ends were trimmed by 4 bases and 5 bases, with 14 bases remaining between them. The CDR3 contains 14 residues. Written as DNA, the CDR3 is TGTGCCAGCAGCTCCCGGGGTACAGGCGAGACCCAGTACTTC. The encoded protein is CASSSRGTGETQYF.

This clonotype was found a few times. This chain uses TRBV6-6 with TRBJ1-4, with no clear D. The CDR3 runs 15 residues. The V gene's germline CDR1 is MNHNY and CDR2 SVGAGI (reference sequence). V dropped 5 bases and J dropped 4 bases, with 14 bases sitting between them. CDR3 nucleotide sequence: TGTGCCAGCAGTCTACTCGAACAGATTAATGAAAAACTGTTTTTT. As protein: CASSLLEQINEKLFF.

This clonotype has a handful of counts. Here the CDR3 DNA reads TGTGCCAGCAGCTTAACCGGGATTAACGAGCAGTACTTC. It encodes CASSLTGINEQYF. The gene calls are TRBV7-3 and TRBJ2-7; TRBD2 is a possible D gene (5 bases). The CDR3 is 13 residues long. CDR1 and CDR2 (germline): SGHTA, FQGTGA. V lost 0 bases and J 5 bases, leaving 8 bases between the germline ends.

This clonotype was observed a handful of times. The rearrangement links TRBV20-1 to TRBJ2-7; D is unclear. Germline assignment: CDR1 DFQATT and CDR2 SNEGSKA (reference sequence). This CDR3 is built from 15 residues. The V gene lost 2 bases and the J gene lost 2 bases, with 16 bases spanning the gap. Here the CDR3 reads CSARPTRGPAYEQYF. As DNA, the CDR3 is TGCAGTGCTAGACCCACTCGAGGTCCAGCCTACGAGCAGTACTTC.

This clonotype was seen a handful of times. The rearrangement uses TRBV7-9 and TRBJ2-6; D gene ambiguous. Germline loops: CDR1 SEHNR, CDR2 FQNEAQ (reference sequence). V gave up 5 bases and J gave up 3 bases, with 17 bases separating them. CDR3 size: 17 residues. The CDR3 reads CASSHPSMGSGANVLTF. The DNA of the CDR3 is TGTGCCAGCAGCCACCCTTCGATGGGAAGTGGGGCCAACGTCCTGACTTTC.

The genes are TRBV29-1 and TRBJ2-1, with no clear D. Trimming stripped 2 bases from V and 6 bases from J, with 11 bases between. The CDR3 is 13 residues long. Germline lookup yields CDR1 SQVTM and CDR2 ANQGSEA. DNA of the CDR3: TGCAGCGTTGAACCCAAACCCGGCAATGAGCAGTTCTTC. Translated, it gives CSVEPKPGNEQFF.